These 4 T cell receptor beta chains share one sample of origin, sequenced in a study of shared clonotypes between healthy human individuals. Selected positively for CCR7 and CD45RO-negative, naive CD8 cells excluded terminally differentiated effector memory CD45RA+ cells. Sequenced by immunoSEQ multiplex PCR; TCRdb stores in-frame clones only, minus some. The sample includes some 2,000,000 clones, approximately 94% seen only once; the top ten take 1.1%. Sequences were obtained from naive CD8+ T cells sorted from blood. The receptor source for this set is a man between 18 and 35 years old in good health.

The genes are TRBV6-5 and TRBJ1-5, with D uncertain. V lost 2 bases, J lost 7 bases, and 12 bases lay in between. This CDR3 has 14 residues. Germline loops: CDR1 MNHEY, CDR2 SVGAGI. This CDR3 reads CASSYMALGQPQHF. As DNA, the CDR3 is TGTGCCAGCAGTTACATGGCGCTCGGGCAGCCCCAGCATTTT.

This chain's CDR3 is CAISEYNGRLSREQYF. The CDR3 coding sequence is TGTGCCATCAGTGAGTATAACGGGAGGCTCTCTCGAGAGCAGTACTTC. The genes are TRBV10-3 and TRBJ2-7, with 7 bases identical to TRBD2. Germline V gene lookup returns CDR1 ENHRY and CDR2 SYGVKD. Trimming removed 1 base from V and 7 bases from J; junction bases left unmatched: 13. This CDR3 region has 16 residues.

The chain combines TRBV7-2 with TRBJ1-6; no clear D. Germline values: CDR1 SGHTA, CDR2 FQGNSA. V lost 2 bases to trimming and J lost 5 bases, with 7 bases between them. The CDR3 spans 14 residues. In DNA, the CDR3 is TGTGCCAGCAGCTTAAAACACCATAATTCACCCCTCCACTTT. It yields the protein CASSLKHHNSPLHF.

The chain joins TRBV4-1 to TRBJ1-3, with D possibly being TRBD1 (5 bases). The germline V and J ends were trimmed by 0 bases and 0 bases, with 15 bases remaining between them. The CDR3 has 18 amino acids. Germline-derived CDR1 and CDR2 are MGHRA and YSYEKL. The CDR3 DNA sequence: TGCGCCAGCAGCCAAGATGGACACCCTCCCCTCTCTGGAAACACCATATATTTT. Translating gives CASSQDGHPPLSGNTIYF.